The entry below describes one T cell receptor beta chain. A few counts support this clonotype. Its antigen is currently not known. The record has no base qualities; no much larger clone is one base away. The TCR beta CDR3 regions were amplified from the RNA transcripts. For the first round of RT-PCR on the TCR CDR3, the HTBI primer set was used together with the Qiagen OneStep RT-PCR kit. The libraries were constructed in a second round of multiplex PCR and then size-selected and purified. Paired-end sequencing of the libraries was performed with 100 bp reads on an Illumina HiSeq2000. As for how the authors treated the data: SOAPnuke was used to process the raw data, removing reads that contained adapters or uncalled bases, had a mean Phred below 15, or lacked an exact match to the constant primer or identifier. COPE v1.2.5 was used to merge the high-quality paired reads, and each unique nucleotide sequence was defined as a clonotype. MiTCR v1.1 was used to align the clonotypes against IMGT TRBV, TRBD and TRBJ reference segments. The analysis included only V-J combinations with a frequency above 0.0001, which together covered around 99% of the repertoires. A TCS score was defined as the ratio of F50 (clonal expansion) to E x V (chaos), with BLOSUM62-based TCRdist applied between CDR3 peptides within each V-J. Welch's t-statistics and random forest reduced just over 500 V-J features to about 13, which were used in a naive Bayes classifier (R e1071). The public sequencing data were trimmed at Q25 with fastp and processed into clonotypes with MiXCR by TCRdb, which kept only in-frame beta chains. All rows with the same CDR3 protein become a single entry with the most common DNA and genes. It is TCRdb's table, rather than the study itself, that gives the V and J calls and clone size. Here the sample has 280,000 or so distinct CDR3 sequences; 25% occur a single time. Clones ranked in the top ten supply roughly 24% of the sample.

For this chain, trimming is 6 bases at the V end and 1 base at the J end, and the number of junction bases without a gene match is 9. From a lookup of the germline V gene, CDR1 and CDR2 are SGHRS and YFSETQ. The CDR3 covers 15 residues, taking in both the cysteine and the phenylalanine. Just CDR3 DNA is preserved here, 45 bases in frame from base 1. These data come from a study of T cells in Graves' hyperthyroidism and ophthalmopathy (dated by TCRdb to 2018 to 2020). As for the study more broadly: Peripheral blood samples were taken at the time of initial diagnosis, prior to any treatment. Following sampling, methimazole starting at 30 mg daily was given to hyperthyroidism patients, and high-dose intravenous methylprednisolone was given to ophthalmopathy patients. In addition, the study compared T-cell repertoires in thyroid tissue and in blood from about 6 Graves' hyperthyroidism patients. A discovery cohort of around 98 patients, about 44 with Graves' ophthalmopathy and approximately 60 with stable Graves' hyperthyroidism, was used to find distinguishing TCR V-J signatures. The paper describes TCR Vbeta CDR3 sequencing of fewer than 150 peripheral blood samples, made up of under 50 ophthalmopathy patients, around 73 hyperthyroidism patients and 17 progressor patients. The 100 discovery patients were randomly split 7:3 into training and test sets. Prospective prediction of ophthalmopathy was tested in an independent validation cohort of approximately 19 hyperthyroidism patients and 15 to 17 patients who later progressed to ophthalmopathy.

Beyond this particular receptor, the publication reports: A model built on a 13 V-J signature distinguished ophthalmopathy from stable hyperthyroidism, reaching 85% to 90% sensitivity and about 81% specificity in cross-validation and 80%/75% in testing. During validation, the model predicted progression to ophthalmopathy a median of around 6 months ahead of onset, with around 65% sensitivity and 72.22% specificity. No statistical method was used to set the sample size in advance, and investigators knew the group allocation. Most expanded thyroid clonotypes (frequency above 0.001) were also detected in blood, suggesting blood repertoires may reflect thyroid immune responses.

Hyperthyroidism patients were aged 18 to 65 years and newly diagnosed, with disease duration of less than 2 months. Any patient with an uncontrolled infection, another autoimmune disease, pregnancy or lactation was excluded. Diagnoses were based on clinical symptoms, serum thyroxine and TRAb, thyroid ultrasound and orbital computed tomography. For progressor patients, blood was drawn at the first diagnosis of hyperthyroidism, before any ophthalmopathy symptoms had appeared. PBMCs were isolated from 7.5 to 10 ml of fresh peripheral blood by Ficoll-Paque density gradient centrifugation. Progressor patients were defined as those initially diagnosed with Graves' hyperthyroidism in whom ophthalmopathy developed during follow-up. Trizol reagent was used to extract total RNA, and RNA quality was then checked on an Agilent 2100 Bioanalyzer.

Recombination connected TRBV5-1 to TRBJ1-1; 7 central bases correspond to TRBD1. Sequences were obtained from blood. The origin of this receptor is a man aged 35-49 years with Graves' hyperthyroidism that later progressed to Graves' ophthalmopathy. The CDR3 protein is CASTPTGTRNTEAFF. In nucleotide form, the sequence is TGCGCCAGCACCCCGACAGGGACTCGGAACACTGAAGCTTTCTTT.